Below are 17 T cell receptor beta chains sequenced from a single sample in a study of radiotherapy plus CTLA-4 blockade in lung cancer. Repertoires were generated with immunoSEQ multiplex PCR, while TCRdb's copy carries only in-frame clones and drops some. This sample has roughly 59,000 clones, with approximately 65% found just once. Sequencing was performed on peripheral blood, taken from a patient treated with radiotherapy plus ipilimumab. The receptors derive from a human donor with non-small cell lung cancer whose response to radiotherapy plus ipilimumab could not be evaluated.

The CDR3 DNA is TGCGCCAGCAGCTGGACCCCAGCGGCTAGCACCGGGGAGCTGTTTTTT. It yields the protein CASSWTPAASTGELFF. The rearrangement joins TRBV5-1 to TRBJ2-2, with a possible D match to TRBD2 (5 bases). There are 16 residues in the CDR3. Germline lookup yields CDR1 SGHRS and CDR2 YFSETQ. Trimming left V 3 bases short and J 4 bases short, with 16 bases between.

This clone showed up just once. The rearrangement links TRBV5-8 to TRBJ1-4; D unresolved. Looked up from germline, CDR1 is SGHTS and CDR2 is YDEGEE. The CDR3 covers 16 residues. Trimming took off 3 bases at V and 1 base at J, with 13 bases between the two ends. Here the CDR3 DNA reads TGTGCCAGCAGCTCCCTCTTCAGAATAACTAATGAAAAACTGTTTTTT. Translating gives CASSSLFRITNEKLFF.

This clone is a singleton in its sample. The CDR3 reads CASSLARFGSTQYF. DNA for the CDR3: TGCGCCAGCAGCTTGGCGCGCTTTGGGAGTACCCAGTACTTC. The gene calls are TRBV5-1 and TRBJ2-5, with D possibly matching TRBD2 (5 bases). The CDR3 length is 14 residues. Germline V CDR1 and CDR2: SGHRS, YFSETQ. V gave up 0 bases and J gave up 8 bases, with 14 bases separating them.

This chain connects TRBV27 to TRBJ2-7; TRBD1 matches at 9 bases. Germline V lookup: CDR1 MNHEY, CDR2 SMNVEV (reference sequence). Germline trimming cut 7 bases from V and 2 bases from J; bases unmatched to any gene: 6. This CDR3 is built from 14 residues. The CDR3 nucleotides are TGTGCCAGCAAGGACAGGGGAAGTCCCTACGAGCAGTACTTC. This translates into CASKDRGSPYEQYF.

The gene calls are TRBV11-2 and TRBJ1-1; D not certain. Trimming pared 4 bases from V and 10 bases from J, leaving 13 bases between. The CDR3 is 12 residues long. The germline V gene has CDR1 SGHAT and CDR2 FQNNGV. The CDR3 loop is CASSSPGERAFF. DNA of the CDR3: TGTGCCAGCAGCTCTCCCGGGGAGAGAGCTTTCTTT.

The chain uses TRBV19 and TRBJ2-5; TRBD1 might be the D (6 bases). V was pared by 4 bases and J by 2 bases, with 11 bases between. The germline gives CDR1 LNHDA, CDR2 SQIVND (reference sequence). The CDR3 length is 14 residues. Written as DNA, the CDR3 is TGTGCCAGTAGTACGCAAGGACAGCAAGAGACCCAGTACTTC. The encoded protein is CASSTQGQQETQYF. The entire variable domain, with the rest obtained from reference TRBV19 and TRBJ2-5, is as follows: DGGITQSPKYLFRKEGQNVTLSCEQNLNHDAMYWYRQDPGQGLRLIYYSQIVNDFQKGDIAEGYSVSREKKESFPLTVTSAQKNPTAFYLCASSTQGQQETQYFGPGTRLLVL.

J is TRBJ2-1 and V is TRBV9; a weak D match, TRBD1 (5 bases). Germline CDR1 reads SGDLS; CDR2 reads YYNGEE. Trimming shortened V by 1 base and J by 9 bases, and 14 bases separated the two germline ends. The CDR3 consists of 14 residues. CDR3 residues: CASSVTGLGFEQFF. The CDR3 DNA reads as TGTGCCAGCAGCGTAACAGGCTTAGGTTTTGAGCAGTTCTTC. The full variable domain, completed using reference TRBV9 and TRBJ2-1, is DSGVTQTPKHLITATGQRVTLRCSPRSGDLSVYWYQQSLDQGLQFLIQYYNGEERAKGNILERFSAQQFPDLHSELNLSSLELGDSALYFCASSVTGLGFEQFFGPGTRLTVL.

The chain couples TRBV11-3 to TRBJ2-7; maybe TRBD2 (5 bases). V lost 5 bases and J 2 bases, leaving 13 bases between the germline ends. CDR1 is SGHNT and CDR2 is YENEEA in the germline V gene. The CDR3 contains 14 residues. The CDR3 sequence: CASSTTGIAYEQYF. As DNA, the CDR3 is TGTGCCAGCAGCACCACCGGGATAGCCTACGAGCAGTACTTC. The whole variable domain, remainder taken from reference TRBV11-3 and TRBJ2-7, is EAGVVQSPRYKIIEKKQPVAFWCNPISGHNTLYWYLQNLGQGPELLIRYENEEAVDDSQLPKDRFSAERLKGVDSTLKIQPAELGDSAVYLCASSTTGIAYEQYFGPGTRLTVT.

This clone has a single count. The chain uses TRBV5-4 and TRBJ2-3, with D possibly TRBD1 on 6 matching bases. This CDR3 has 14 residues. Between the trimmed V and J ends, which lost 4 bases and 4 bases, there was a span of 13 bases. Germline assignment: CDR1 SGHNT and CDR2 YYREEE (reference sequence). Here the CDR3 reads CASSPQGNSDTQYF. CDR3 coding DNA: TGTGCCAGCAGCCCTCAGGGGAACTCAGATACGCAGTATTTT. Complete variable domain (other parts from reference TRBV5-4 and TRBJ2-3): ETGVTQSPTHLIKTRGQQVTLRCSSQSGHNTVSWYQQALGQGPQFIFQYYREEENGRGNFPPRFSGLQFPNYSSELNVNALELDDSALYLCASSPQGNSDTQYFGPGTRLTVL.

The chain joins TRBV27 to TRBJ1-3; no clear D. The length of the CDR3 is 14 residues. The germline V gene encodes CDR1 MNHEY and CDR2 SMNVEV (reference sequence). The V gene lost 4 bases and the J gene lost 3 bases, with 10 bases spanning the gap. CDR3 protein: CASSSTDFGNTIYF. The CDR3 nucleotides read TGTGCCAGCAGTTCAACCGACTTTGGAAACACCATATATTTT.

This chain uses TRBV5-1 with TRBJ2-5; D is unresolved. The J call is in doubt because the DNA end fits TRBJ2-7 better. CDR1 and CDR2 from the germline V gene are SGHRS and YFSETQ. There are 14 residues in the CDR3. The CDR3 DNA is TGCGCCAGCAGCTTGGTAGACACCGGTGGCGAGCAGTACTTC. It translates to CASSLVDTGGEQYF.

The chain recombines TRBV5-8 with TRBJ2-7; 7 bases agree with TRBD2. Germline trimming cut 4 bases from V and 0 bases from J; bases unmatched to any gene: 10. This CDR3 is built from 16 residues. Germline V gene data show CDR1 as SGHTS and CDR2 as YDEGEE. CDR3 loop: CASSLNGGKISYEQYF. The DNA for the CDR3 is TGTGCCAGCAGCCTAAACGGGGGGAAAATCTCCTACGAGCAGTACTTC.

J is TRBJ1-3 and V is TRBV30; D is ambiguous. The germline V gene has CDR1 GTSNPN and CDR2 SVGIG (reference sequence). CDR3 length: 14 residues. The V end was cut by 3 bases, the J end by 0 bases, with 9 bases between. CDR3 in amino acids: CAWRKTNSGNTIYF. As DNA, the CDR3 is TGTGCCTGGAGAAAAACTAACTCTGGAAACACCATATATTTT.

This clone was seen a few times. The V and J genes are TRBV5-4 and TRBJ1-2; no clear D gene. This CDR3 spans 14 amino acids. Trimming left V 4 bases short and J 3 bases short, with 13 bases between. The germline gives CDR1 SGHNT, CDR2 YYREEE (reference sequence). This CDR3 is CASSQAGMDYGYTF. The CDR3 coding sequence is TGTGCCAGCAGCCAGGCGGGGATGGACTATGGCTACACCTTC.

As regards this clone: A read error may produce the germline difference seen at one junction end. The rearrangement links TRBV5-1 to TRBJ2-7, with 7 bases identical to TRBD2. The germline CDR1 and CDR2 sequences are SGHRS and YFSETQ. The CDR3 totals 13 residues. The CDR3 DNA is TGCGCCAGCAGCCCTGGCTGGGACTACGAGCAATACTTC. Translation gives CASSPGWDYEQYF.

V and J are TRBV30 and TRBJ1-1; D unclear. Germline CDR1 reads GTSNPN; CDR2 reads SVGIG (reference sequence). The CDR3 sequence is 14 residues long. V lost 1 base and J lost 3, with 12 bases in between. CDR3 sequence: CAWSGVLGDTEAFF. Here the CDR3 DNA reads TGTGCCTGGAGTGGGGTGCTGGGCGACACTGAAGCTTTCTTT.

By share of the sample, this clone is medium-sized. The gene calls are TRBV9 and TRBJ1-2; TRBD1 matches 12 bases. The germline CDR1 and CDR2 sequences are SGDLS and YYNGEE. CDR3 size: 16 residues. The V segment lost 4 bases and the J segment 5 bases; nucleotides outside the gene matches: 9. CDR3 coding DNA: TGTGCCAGCAGCCCCCTCCGGGGACAGGGGGCTTATGGCTACACCTTC. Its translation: CASSPLRGQGAYGYTF.